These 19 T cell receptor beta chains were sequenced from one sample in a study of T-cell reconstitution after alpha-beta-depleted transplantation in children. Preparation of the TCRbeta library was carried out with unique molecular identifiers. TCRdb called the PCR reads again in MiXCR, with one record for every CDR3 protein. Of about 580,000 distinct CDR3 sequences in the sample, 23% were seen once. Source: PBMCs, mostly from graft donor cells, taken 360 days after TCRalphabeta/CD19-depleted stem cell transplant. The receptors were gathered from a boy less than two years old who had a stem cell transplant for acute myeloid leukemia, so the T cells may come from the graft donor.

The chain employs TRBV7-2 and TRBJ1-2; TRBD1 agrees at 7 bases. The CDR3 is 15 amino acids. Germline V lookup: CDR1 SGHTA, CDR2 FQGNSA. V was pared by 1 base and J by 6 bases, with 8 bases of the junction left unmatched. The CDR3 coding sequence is TGTGCCAGCAGCTTAGTGACGGGTACAGGGGATGGCTACACCTTC. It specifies CASSLVTGTGDGYTF.

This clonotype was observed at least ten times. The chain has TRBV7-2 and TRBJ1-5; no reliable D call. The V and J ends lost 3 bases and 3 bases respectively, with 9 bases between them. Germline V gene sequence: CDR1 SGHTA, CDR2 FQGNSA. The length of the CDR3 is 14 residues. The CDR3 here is CASSFMGHNQPQHF. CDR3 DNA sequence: TGTGCCAGCAGCTTTATGGGCCACAATCAGCCCCAGCATTTT.

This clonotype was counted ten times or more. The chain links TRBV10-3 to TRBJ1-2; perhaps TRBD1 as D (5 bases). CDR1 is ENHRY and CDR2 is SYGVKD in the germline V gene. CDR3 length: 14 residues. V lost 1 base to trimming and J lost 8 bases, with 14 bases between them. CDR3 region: CAISEFREEKGYTF. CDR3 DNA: TGTGCCATCAGTGAGTTCAGGGAGGAGAAGGGCTACACCTTC.

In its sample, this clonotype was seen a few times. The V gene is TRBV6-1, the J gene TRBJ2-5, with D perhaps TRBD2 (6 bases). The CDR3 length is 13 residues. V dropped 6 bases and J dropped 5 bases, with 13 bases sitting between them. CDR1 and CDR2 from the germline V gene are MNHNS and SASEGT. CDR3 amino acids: CASRESGVETQYF. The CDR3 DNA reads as TGTGCCAGCAGAGAGTCGGGGGTGGAGACCCAGTACTTC.

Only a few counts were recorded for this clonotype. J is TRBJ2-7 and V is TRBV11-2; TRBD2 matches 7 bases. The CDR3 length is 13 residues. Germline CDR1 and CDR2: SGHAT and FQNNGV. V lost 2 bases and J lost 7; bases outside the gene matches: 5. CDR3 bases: TGTGCCAGCAGCTTAATTTCAGCGGGGGAGCAGTACGTC. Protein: CASSLISAGEQYV.

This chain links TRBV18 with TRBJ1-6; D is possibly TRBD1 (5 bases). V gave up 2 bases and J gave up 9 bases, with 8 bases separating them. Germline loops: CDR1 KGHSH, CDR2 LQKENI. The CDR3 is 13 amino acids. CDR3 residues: CASSPGTVSPLHF. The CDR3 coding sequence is TGTGCCAGCTCACCAGGGACCGTTTCACCCCTCCACTTT.

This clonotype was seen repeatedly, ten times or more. The chain's CDR3 is CASSLDGYTQYF. The CDR3 coding sequence is TGTGCCAGCAGCTTAGACGGGTATACGCAGTATTTT. The V call is TRBV7-2, the J call TRBJ2-3; D unclear. CDR1 SGHTA and CDR2 FQGNSA come from the germline V gene. The length of the CDR3 is 12 residues. Trimming pared 1 base from V and 7 bases from J, leaving 6 bases between.

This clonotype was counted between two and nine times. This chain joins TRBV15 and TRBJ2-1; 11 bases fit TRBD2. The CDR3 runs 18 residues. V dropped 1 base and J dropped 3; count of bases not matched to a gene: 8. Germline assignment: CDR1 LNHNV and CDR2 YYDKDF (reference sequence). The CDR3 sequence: CATSRGTASGGFYNEQFF. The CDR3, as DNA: TGTGCCACCAGCAGAGGAACGGCTAGCGGGGGGTTCTACAATGAGCAGTTCTTC.

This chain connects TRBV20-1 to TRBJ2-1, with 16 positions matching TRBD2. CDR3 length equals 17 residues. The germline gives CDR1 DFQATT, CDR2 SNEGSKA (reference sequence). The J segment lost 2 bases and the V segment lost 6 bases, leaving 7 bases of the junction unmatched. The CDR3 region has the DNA TGCAGTGCAACCGGGACTAGCGGGGGGGTCACCTACAATGAGCAGTTCTTC. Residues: CSATGTSGGVTYNEQFF.

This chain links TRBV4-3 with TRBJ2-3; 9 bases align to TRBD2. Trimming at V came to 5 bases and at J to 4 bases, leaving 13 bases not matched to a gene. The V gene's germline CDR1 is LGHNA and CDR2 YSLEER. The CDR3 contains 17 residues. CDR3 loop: CASSKLRSGGRPDTQYF. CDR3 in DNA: TGCGCCAGCAGCAAACTCAGGAGCGGGGGGAGGCCAGATACGCAGTATTTT.

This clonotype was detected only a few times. The CDR3 loop is CSATQSETQETQYF. The CDR3 region has the DNA TGCAGTGCCACCCAAAGCGAGACACAAGAGACCCAGTACTTC. The V gene is TRBV20-1, the J gene TRBJ2-5; D is ambiguous. The CDR3 covers 14 residues. CDR1 and CDR2 (germline): DFQATT, SNEGSKA (reference sequence). V lost 6 bases and J lost 2, with 16 bases in between.

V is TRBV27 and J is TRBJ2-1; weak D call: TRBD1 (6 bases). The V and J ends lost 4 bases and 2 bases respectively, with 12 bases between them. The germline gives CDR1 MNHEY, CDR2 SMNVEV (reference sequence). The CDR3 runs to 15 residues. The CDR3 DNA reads TGTGCCAGCAGTTCAGGGGCGCGGGCCTACAATGAGCAGTTCTTC. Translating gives CASSSGARAYNEQFF.

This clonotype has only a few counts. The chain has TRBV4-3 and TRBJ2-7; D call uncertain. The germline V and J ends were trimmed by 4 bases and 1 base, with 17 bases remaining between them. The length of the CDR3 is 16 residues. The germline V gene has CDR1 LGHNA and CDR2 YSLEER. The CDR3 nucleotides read TGCGCCAGCAGCCCACACAACGGCGCGGAGTCCTACGAGCAGTACTTC. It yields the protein CASSPHNGAESYEQYF.

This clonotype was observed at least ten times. CDR3 in DNA: TGCGCCAGCAGCCAAGCTTTGTACAATGAGCAGTTCTTC. It specifies CASSQALYNEQFF. The chain employs TRBV4-3 and TRBJ2-1; D uncertain. The germline V and J ends were trimmed by 1 base and 4 bases, with 5 bases remaining between them. The germline V gene has CDR1 LGHNA and CDR2 YSLEER. There are 13 residues in the CDR3.

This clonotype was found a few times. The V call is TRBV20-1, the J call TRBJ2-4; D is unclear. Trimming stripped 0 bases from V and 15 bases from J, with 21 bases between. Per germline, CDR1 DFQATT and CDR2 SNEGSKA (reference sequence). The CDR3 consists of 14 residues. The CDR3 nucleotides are TGCAGTGCTAGAGAAGCCAAACGCTCACTTGTACCGTACTTC. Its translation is CSAREAKRSLVPYF.

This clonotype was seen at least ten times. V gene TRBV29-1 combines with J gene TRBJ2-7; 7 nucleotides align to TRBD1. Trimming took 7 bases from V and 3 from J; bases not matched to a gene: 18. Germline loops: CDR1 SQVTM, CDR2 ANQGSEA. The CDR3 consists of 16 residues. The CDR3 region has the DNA TGCAGCGCCACTCGAGGGGGCCTTGAAGGCAACTACGAGCAGTACGTC. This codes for CSATRGGLEGNYEQYV.

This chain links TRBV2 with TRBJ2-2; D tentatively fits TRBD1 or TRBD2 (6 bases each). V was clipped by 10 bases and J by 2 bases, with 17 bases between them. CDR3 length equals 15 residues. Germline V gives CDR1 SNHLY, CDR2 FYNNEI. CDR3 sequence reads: CANGGRLGNTGELFF. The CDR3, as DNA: TGTGCCAACGGGGGCAGGCTGGGAAACACCGGGGAGCTGTTTTTT.

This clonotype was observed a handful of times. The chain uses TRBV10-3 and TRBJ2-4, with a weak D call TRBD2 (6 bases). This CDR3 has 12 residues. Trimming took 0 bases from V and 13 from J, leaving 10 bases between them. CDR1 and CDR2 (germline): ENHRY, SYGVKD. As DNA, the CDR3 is TGTGCCATCAGTGAGTCGCTGCGGGGACAGTACTTC. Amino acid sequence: CAISESLRGQYF.

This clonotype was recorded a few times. The CDR3 DNA reads as TGTGCCAGCGGACTAGCGGGGGTTCTCTACAATGAGCAGTTCTTC. As protein: CASGLAGVLYNEQFF. The chain is built from TRBV7-2 and TRBJ2-1; 13 nucleotides agree with TRBD2. The CDR3 has 15 amino acids. Germline CDR1 SGHTA, CDR2 FQGNSA. V gave up 8 bases and J gave up 3 bases; unmatched junction bases: 4.